The 6 T cell receptor beta chains listed next were all sequenced from one sample in a study of shared clonotypes between healthy human individuals. TCRdb's copy holds only in-frame clones and misses some; the assay was immunoSEQ multiplex PCR. This sample has approximately 2.5 million clones, with more than 90% found just once. Sequences were obtained from naive CD4+ T cells sorted from blood. This sample's subset: CD45RA+ positively selected. These receptors all stem from a man in his late teens or twenties in good health.

Concerning this clone: The sample contains more than one DNA sequence encoding this CDR3. The V call is TRBV10-3, the J call TRBJ2-7; 8 nucleotides align to TRBD1. CDR1 and CDR2 (germline): ENHRY, SYGVKD. This CDR3 has 12 residues. J was trimmed by 4 bases and V by 6 bases; bases with no gene match: 2. The CDR3 nucleotides read TGTGCCATCAGCGGACAGGGATACGAGCAGTACTTC. Translation: CAISGQGYEQYF.

The chain combines TRBV28 with TRBJ2-1, with 10 nucleotides matching TRBD2. CDR1 is MDHEN, CDR2 SYDVKM, per germline. The CDR3 sequence is 15 residues long. With 5 bases clipped from V and 3 bases from J, the junction kept 4 bases outside the gene matches. CDR3: CASSPSGGDYNEQFF. CDR3 coding DNA: TGTGCCAGCAGTCCAAGCGGGGGGGACTACAATGAGCAGTTCTTC.

The J gene is TRBJ2-2, the V gene TRBV7-9; D gene uncertain. The V gene's germline CDR1 is SEHNR and CDR2 FQNEAQ (reference sequence). This CDR3 is 15 amino acids long. V dropped 4 bases and J dropped 3 bases, with 12 bases sitting between them. CDR3 coding DNA: TGTGCCAGCAGCTCGTCCAATTCTTACACCGGGGAGCTGTTTTTT. Residues: CASSSSNSYTGELFF.

V gene TRBV7-2 combines with J gene TRBJ2-5, with 8 bases fitting TRBD2. Germline CDR1 SGHTA, CDR2 FQGNSA. The CDR3 totals 15 residues. Losses at the gene ends were 5 bases for V and 4 bases for J; bases not matched to a gene: 9. The CDR3 DNA sequence: TGTGCCAGCAGCCCCAGGGCGGGAGGAGGAGAGACCCAGTACTTC. Translated: CASSPRAGGGETQYF.

DNA for the CDR3: TGTGCCAGCAGCAAAGTCAGGGGGGGCTCCTACAATGAGCAGTTCTTC. Residues: CASSKVRGGSYNEQFF. The chain uses TRBV21-1 and TRBJ2-1. TRBV21-1 is assigned pseudogene status. The CDR3 has 16 amino acids.

The chain carries TRBV6-5 and TRBJ1-2; perhaps TRBD1 as D (5 bases). Germline-derived CDR1 and CDR2 are MNHEY and SVGAGI. This CDR3 has 15 amino acids. V was clipped by 2 bases and J by 4 bases, with 14 bases between them. The CDR3 is CASSYPDSGGYGYTF. The CDR3 nucleotides are TGTGCCAGCAGTTACCCTGACTCCGGGGGCTATGGCTACACCTTC.